The sequence of this TCR beta chain was determined in a study of T cells in Graves' hyperthyroidism and ophthalmopathy. Study conclusions and caveats: Expanded thyroid clonotypes (above 0.001) were mostly also found in blood.

This clonotype was observed a single time. The antigen remains unidentified. Regions amplified from RNA transcripts were the TCR beta CDR3 regions. HTBI primers were the set used in a first-round RT-PCR of the TCR CDR3. TCRdb ran MiXCR on the multiplex PCR reads and lists one entry per CDR3 protein. Of fewer than 700,000 distinct CDR3 sequences in the sample, 17% were seen once. The specimen was blood. This clonotype originated in a woman aged 18-30 years with Graves' ophthalmopathy.

The CDR3 DNA is TGTGCCAGCAGTCCGAGCGGGGGGGCCTCCACAGATACGCAGTATTTT. Its translation: CASSPSGGASTDTQYF. The rearrangement links TRBV7-2 to TRBJ2-3, with 10 positions matching TRBD2. The ends lost 6 bases at V and 2 bases at J; junction bases unmatched: 8. Germline V CDR1 and CDR2: SGHTA, FQGNSA. The CDR3 extends over 16 amino acids.